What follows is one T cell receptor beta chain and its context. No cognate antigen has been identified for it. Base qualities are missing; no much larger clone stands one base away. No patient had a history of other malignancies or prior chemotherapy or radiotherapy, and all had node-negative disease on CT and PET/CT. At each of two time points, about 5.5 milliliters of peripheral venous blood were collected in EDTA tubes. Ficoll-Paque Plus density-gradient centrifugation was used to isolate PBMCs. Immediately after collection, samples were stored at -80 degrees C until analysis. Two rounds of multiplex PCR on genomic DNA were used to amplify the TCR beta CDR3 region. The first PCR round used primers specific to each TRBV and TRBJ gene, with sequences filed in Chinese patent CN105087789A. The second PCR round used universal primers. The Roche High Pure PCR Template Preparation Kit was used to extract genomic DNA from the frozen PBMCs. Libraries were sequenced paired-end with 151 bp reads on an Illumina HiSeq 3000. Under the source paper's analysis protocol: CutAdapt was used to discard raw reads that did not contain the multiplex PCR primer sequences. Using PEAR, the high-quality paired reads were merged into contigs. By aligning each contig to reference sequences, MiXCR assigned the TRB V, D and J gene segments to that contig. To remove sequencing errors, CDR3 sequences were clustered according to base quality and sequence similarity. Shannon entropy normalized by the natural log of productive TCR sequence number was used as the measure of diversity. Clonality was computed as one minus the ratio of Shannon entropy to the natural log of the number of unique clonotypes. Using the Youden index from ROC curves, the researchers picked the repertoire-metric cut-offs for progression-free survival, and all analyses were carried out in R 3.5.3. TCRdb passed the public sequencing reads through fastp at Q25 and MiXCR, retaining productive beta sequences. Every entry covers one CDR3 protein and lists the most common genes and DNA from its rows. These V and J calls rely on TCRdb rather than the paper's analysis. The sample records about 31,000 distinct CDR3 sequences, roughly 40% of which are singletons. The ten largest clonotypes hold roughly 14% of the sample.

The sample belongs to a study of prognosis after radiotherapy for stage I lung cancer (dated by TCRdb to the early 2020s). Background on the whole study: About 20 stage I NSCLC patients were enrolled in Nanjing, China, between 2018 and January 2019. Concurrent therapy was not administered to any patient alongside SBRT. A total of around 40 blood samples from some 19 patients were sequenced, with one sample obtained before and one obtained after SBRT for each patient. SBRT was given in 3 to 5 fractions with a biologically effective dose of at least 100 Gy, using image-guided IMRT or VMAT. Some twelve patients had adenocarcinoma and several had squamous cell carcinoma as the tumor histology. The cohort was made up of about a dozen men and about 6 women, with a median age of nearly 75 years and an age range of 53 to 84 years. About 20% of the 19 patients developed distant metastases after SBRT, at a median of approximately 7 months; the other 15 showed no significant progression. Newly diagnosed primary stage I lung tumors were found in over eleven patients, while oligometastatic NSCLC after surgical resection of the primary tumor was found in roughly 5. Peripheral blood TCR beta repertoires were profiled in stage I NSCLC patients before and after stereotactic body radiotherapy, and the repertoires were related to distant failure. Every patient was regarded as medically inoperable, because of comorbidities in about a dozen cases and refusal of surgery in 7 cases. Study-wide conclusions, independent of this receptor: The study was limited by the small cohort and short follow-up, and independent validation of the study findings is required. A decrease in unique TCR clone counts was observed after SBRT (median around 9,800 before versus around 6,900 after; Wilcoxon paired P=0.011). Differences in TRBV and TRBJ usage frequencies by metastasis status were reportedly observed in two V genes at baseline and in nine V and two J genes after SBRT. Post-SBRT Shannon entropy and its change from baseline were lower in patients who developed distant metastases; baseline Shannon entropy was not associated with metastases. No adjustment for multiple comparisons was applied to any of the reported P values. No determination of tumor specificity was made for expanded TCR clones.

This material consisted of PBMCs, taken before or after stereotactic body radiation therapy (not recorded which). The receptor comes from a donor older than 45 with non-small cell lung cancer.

The encoded CDR3 is CASSPDGLTDTQYF. The DNA reads as follows: TGCGCCAGCAGCCCGGACGGCCTCACAGATACGCAGTATTTT. The sequence is built from TRBV5-1 and TRBJ2-3, with the D gene too uncertain to name. V is cut by 4 bases and J by 2 bases, and the space between the germline ends is 11 bases. CDR1 and CDR2 are read off the germline V gene as SGHRS and YFSETQ. There are 14 amino acids in the CDR3, from cysteine to phenylalanine inclusive. The DNA shown is the 42-base CDR3, in frame from base 1.